The clone carrying this TCR beta chain came up a few times. Germline V gene data show CDR1 as LNHDA and CDR2 as SQIVND (reference sequence). The CDR3 length is 15 residues. V gave up 5 bases and J gave up 4 bases; unmatched junction bases: 9. This specimen belongs to a study of shared clonotypes between healthy human individuals. Profiling relied on immunoSEQ multiplex PCR, and the TCRdb table lists in-frame clones only, not all of them. The table shows about 680,000 clones, with less than 80% occurring only once. Sample: memory CD4+ T cells sorted from blood. As for subset: CD45RA-negative fraction. This TCR was sampled from a woman aged 25 to 39 in good health. The rearrangement uses TRBV19 and TRBJ1-1, with TRBD1 matching 8 bases. This CDR3 is CASSVGQGDSTEAFF. CDR3 in DNA: TGTGCCAGTAGTGTCGGACAGGGCGACTCCACTGAAGCTTTCTTT.